The 14 T cell receptor beta chains presented below share a single source sample, sequenced in a study of blood T cell repertoires in COVID-19 (dated by TCRdb to about 2020). Libraries were built with the immunoSEQ multiplex PCR assay. TCRdb took this table from immuneACCESS and kept in-frame rearrangements with V and J called. Such tables lack part of the clones; where checked against another copy, unresolved V genes explain under half of the gap, and the rest is unexplained. Counted in this sample were 45,000 to 60,000 clones; roughly 84% of them appeared once. Clones ranked in the top ten supply 9.6% of the sample. The material sequenced was peripheral blood. Receptors originate from a man at least 80 years old with COVID-19, enrolled during active disease.

The chain joins TRBV27 to TRBJ2-1; TRBD2 matches 14 bases. The V segment lost 6 bases and the J segment 6 bases; nucleotides outside the gene matches: 4. The CDR3 is 15 amino acids. Germline loops: CDR1 MNHEY, CDR2 SMNVEV (reference sequence). The CDR3 DNA follows: TGTGCCAGCAGACTGGGACTAGCGGGAGCCAATGAGCAGTTCTTC. Protein sequence: CASRLGLAGANEQFF.

J is TRBJ2-2 and V is TRBV9; no clear D gene. V lost 4 bases and J 2 bases, leaving 15 bases between the germline ends. The CDR3 has 16 residues. CDR1 and CDR2 (germline): SGDLS, YYNGEE. DNA for the CDR3: TGTGCCAGCAGCCCTCAAGTTAAACTAAACACCGGGGAGCTGTTTTTT. This sequence encodes CASSPQVKLNTGELFF.

This chain uses TRBV24-1 with TRBJ1-2; D ambiguous. Trimming removed 1 base from V and 1 base from J, with 6 bases in between. The germline V gene encodes CDR1 KGHDR and CDR2 SFDVKD. There are 14 residues in the CDR3. The CDR3 region is CATSDFELNYGYTF. The CDR3 bases are TGTGCCACCAGTGATTTTGAACTTAACTATGGCTACACCTTC.

The rearrangement joins TRBV5-5 to TRBJ2-7; 10 nucleotides align to TRBD1. CDR3 length: 15 amino acids. CDR1 and CDR2 from the germline V gene are SGHKS and YYEKEE (reference sequence). Trimming at V came to 2 bases and at J to 4 bases, leaving 6 bases not matched to a gene. CDR3 protein: CASSLGQGGKYEQYV. CDR3 in DNA: TGTGCCAGCAGCTTAGGACAGGGGGGGAAATACGAGCAGTACGTC.

This chain uses TRBV30 with TRBJ1-4; 7 nucleotides match TRBD1. Looked up from germline, CDR1 is GTSNPN and CDR2 is SVGIG (reference sequence). The CDR3 has 15 amino acids. Germline trimming cut 0 bases from V and 4 bases from J; bases unmatched to any gene: 5. CDR3 residues: CAWSVRAGGNEKLFF. The CDR3 DNA sequence: TGTGCCTGGAGTGTACGGGCAGGGGGTAATGAAAAACTGTTTTTT.

The rearrangement links TRBV5-4 to TRBJ1-2, with 9 bases that match TRBD1. The ends lost 2 bases at V and 7 bases at J; junction bases unmatched: 9. The CDR3 loop spans 15 amino acids. Germline V CDR1 and CDR2: SGHNT, YYREEE (reference sequence). The CDR3 sequence: CASSLPTGGLSGYTF. Here the CDR3 DNA reads TGTGCCAGCAGCTTACCGACAGGGGGTTTGAGTGGCTACACCTTC.

V is TRBV9 and J is TRBJ2-2; D perhaps matches TRBD2 (6 bases). V gave up 4 bases and J gave up 7 bases, with 11 bases separating them. This CDR3 contains 13 residues. Per germline, CDR1 SGDLS and CDR2 YYNGEE. In nucleotides, the CDR3 is TGTGCCAGCAGCCCCCTCGGGGGCGGGGAGCTGTTTTTT. Protein product: CASSPLGGGELFF.

This clone appeared once. The chain has TRBV5-1 and TRBJ2-1; 10 bases are a match to TRBD2. CDR1 SGHRS and CDR2 YFSETQ come from the germline V gene. Losses at the gene ends were 3 bases for V and 6 bases for J; bases not matched to a gene: 9. This CDR3 comprises 16 residues. In DNA form, the CDR3 reads TGCGCCAGCAGCTCCCTCCCTAGCGGGGGTTTCAATGAGCAGTTCTTC. This sequence encodes CASSSLPSGGFNEQFF.

This chain links TRBV9 with TRBJ2-1, with unresolved D. Germline V gives CDR1 SGDLS, CDR2 YYNGEE. The CDR3 consists of 13 residues. The ends were cut back, 6 bases at V and 3 bases at J, with 10 bases in the middle. The CDR3: CASTPPNYNEQFF. CDR3 nucleotide sequence: TGTGCCAGCACCCCACCTAACTACAATGAGCAGTTCTTC.

The V gene is TRBV11-3, the J gene TRBJ2-1; a weak D match, TRBD2 (6 bases). Germline V lookup: CDR1 SGHNT, CDR2 YENEEA. This CDR3 spans 13 amino acids. The V and J ends lost 3 bases and 8 bases respectively, with 11 bases between them. CDR3: CASSFSSVYEQFF. CDR3 coding DNA: TGTGCCAGCAGCTTTTCTAGCGTATATGAGCAGTTCTTC.

In DNA, the CDR3 is TGTGCCAGCAGCCAAAGCTATGCCACCGGGGAGCTGTTTTTT. This codes for CASSQSYATGELFF. The chain carries TRBV14 and TRBJ2-2; unclear D gene. Germline values: CDR1 SGHDN, CDR2 FVKESK. The CDR3 runs 14 residues. Trimming cost V 2 bases and J 4 bases, with 8 bases left between them.

A single count supports this clone. The J gene is TRBJ1-5, the V gene TRBV24-1; D perhaps matches TRBD1 (6 bases). The germline gives CDR1 KGHDR, CDR2 SFDVKD. The CDR3 sequence is 14 residues long. V was trimmed by 3 bases and J by 9 bases, leaving 14 bases between them. The CDR3 DNA reads as TGTGCCACCAGTGATACTGCGCGAGGGGGGCCCCAGCATTTT. Translating gives CATSDTARGGPQHF.

The chain uses TRBV3-1 (or the pseudogene TRBV3-2) and TRBJ2-1; 11 nucleotides align to TRBD2. The CDR3 has 16 amino acids. With 1 base clipped from V and 4 bases from J, the junction kept 3 bases outside the gene matches. From germline, CDR1 is LGHDT and CDR2 YNNKEL (reference sequence). The CDR3 loop reads CASSQGLAGNYNEQFF. The CDR3 DNA reads TGTGCCAGCAGCCAAGGACTAGCGGGGAATTACAATGAGCAGTTCTTC.

The gene calls are TRBV2 and TRBJ2-3; unclear D gene. There are 13 residues in the CDR3. Germline V gene lookup returns CDR1 SNHLY and CDR2 FYNNEI. The ends were cut back, 4 bases at V and 2 bases at J, with 7 bases in the middle. In nucleotides, the CDR3 is TGTGCCAGCAGTGCCACACCCACAGATACGCAGTATTTT. Protein: CASSATPTDTQYF.